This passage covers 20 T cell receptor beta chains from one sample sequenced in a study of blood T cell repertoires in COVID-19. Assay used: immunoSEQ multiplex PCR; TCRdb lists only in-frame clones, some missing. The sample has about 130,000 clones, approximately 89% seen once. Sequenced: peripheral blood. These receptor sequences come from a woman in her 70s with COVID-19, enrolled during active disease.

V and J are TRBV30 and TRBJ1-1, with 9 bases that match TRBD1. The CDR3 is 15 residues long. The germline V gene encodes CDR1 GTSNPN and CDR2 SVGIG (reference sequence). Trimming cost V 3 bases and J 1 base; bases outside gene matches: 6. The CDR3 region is CAWRKLGQGNTEAFF. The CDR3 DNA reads TGTGCCTGGAGGAAACTGGGACAGGGGAACACTGAAGCTTTCTTT.

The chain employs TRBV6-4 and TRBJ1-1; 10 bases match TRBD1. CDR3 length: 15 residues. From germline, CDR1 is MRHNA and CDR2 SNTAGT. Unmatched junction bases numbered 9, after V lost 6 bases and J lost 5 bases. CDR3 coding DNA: TGTGCCAGCAGAGACACGACAGGGGGCACAACTGAAGCTTTCTTT. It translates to CASRDTTGGTTEAFF.

The CDR3 region has the DNA TGTGCCAGCAGCTTATACGGGTACGAGCAGTACTTC. Its translation is CASSLYGYEQYF. The V and J genes are TRBV7-9 and TRBJ2-7, with no clear D. The CDR3 runs 12 residues. The V end was cut by 2 bases, the J end by 4 bases, with 6 bases between. Germline V lookup: CDR1 SEHNR, CDR2 FQNEAQ (reference sequence).

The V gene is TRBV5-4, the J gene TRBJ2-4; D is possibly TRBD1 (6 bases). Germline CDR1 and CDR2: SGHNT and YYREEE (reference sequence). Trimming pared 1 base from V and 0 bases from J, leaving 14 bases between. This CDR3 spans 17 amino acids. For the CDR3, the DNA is TGTGCCAGCAGCTTGCGGAAGGGGGAAGGAGCCAAAAACATTCAGTACTTC. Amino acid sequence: CASSLRKGEGAKNIQYF.

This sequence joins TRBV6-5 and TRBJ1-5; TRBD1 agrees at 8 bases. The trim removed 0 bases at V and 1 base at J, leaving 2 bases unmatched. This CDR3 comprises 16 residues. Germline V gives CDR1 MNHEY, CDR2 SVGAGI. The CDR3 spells CASSYSGTGSNQPQHF. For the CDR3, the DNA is TGTGCCAGCAGTTACTCCGGGACAGGCAGCAATCAGCCCCAGCATTTT.

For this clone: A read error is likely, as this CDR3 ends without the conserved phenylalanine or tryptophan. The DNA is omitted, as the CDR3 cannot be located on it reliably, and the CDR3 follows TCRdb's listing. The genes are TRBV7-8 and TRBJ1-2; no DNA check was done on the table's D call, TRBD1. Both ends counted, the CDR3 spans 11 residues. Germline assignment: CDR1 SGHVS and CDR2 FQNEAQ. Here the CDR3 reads CASSSRDSFDL.

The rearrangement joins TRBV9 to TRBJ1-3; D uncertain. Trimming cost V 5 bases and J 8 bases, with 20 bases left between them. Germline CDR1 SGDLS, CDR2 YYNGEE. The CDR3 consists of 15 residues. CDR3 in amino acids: CASRAGWATPDTIYF. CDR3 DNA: TGTGCCAGCAGGGCGGGGTGGGCAACGCCAGACACCATATATTTT.

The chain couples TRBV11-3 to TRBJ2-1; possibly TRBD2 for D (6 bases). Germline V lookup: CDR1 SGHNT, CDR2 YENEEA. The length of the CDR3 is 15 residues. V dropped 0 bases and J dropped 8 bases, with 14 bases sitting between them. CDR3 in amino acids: CASSLEAGREDEQFF. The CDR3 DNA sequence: TGTGCCAGCAGCTTAGAGGCTGGCAGGGAGGATGAGCAGTTCTTC.

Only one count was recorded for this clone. The CDR3 bases are TGTGCCAGCAGCCCGGGGGGAGAGGGCCGAGGCTACACCTTC. Translation gives CASSPGGEGRGYTF. The rearrangement links TRBV2 to TRBJ1-2, with D tentatively TRBD1 (5 bases). From germline, CDR1 is SNHLY and CDR2 FYNNEI. The V gene lost 6 bases and the J gene lost 8 bases, with 19 bases spanning the gap. This CDR3 is built from 14 residues.

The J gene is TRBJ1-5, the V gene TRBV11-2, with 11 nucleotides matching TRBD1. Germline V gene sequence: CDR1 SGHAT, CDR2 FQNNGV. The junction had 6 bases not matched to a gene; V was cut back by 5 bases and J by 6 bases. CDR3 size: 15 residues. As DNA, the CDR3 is TGTGCCAGCAGCACGGGACAGGGGGTTAGTCAGCCCCAGCATTTT. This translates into CASSTGQGVSQPQHF.

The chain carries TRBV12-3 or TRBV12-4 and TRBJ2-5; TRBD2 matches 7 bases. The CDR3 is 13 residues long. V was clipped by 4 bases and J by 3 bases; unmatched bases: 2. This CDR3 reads CASSWGGEETQYF. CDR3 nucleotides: TGTGCCAGCAGTTGGGGGGGGGAAGAGACCCAGTACTTC.

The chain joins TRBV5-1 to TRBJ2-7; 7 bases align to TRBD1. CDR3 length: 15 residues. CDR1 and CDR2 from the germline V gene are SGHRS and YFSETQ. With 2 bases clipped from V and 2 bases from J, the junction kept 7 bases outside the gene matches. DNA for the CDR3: TGCGCCAGCAGCTTAAGGACAGGTGAACCCTACGAGCAGTACTTC. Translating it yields CASSLRTGEPYEQYF.

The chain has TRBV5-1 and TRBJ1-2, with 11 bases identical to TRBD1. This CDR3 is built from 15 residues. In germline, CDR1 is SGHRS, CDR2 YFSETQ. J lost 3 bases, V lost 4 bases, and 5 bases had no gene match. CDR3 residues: CASSTGQGAHYGYTF. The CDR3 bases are TGCGCCAGCAGCACCGGACAGGGGGCTCACTATGGCTACACCTTC.

CDR3 sequence: CASSTNTGQETQYF. CDR3 coding DNA: TGCGCCAGCAGCACTAATACAGGACAAGAGACCCAGTACTTC. The chain joins TRBV5-1 to TRBJ2-5, with a weak D call TRBD1 (5 bases). In germline, CDR1 is SGHRS, CDR2 YFSETQ. Between the trimmed V and J ends, which lost 4 bases and 2 bases, there was a span of 12 bases. The CDR3 is 14 residues long.

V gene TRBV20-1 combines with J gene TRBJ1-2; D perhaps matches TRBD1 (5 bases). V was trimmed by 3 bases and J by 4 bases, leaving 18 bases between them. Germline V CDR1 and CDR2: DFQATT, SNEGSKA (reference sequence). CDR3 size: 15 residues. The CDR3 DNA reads TGCAGTGCTAGTCTGGCAGGGCGAATTGGCTATGGCTACACCTTC. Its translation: CSASLAGRIGYGYTF.

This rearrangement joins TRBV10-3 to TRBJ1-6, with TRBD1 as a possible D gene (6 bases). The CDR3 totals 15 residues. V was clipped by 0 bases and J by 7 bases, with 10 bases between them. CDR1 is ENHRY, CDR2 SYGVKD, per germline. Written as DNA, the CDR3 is TGTGCCATCAGTGAGTCTCCAGGGGTAAATTCACCCCTCCACTTT. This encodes CAISESPGVNSPLHF.

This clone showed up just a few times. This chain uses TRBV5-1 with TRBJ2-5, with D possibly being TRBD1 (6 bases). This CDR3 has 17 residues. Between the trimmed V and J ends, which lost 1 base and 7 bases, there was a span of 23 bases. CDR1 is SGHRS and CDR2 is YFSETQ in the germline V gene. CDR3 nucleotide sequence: TGCGCCAGCAGCTTGCCGAACAGGGCACCCGCCCAACGGACCCAGTACTTC. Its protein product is CASSLPNRAPAQRTQYF.

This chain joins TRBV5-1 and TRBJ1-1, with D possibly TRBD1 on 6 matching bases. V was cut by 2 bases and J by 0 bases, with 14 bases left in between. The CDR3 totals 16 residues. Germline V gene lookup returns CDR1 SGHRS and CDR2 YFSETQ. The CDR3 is CASSFRTAEMNTEAFF. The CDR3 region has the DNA TGCGCCAGCAGCTTCCGGACAGCCGAGATGAACACTGAAGCTTTCTTT.

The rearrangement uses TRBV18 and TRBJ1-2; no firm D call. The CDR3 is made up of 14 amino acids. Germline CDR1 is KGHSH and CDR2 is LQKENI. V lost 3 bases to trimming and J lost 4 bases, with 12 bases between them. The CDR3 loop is CASSPDGDRYGYTF. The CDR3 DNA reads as TGTGCCAGCTCACCCGACGGGGATCGCTATGGCTACACCTTC.

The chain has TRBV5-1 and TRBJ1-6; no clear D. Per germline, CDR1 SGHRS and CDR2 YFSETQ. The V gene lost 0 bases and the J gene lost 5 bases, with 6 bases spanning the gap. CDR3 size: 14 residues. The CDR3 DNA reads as TGCGCCAGCAGCTTGGAGCCCAATAATTCACCCCTCCACTTT. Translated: CASSLEPNNSPLHF.